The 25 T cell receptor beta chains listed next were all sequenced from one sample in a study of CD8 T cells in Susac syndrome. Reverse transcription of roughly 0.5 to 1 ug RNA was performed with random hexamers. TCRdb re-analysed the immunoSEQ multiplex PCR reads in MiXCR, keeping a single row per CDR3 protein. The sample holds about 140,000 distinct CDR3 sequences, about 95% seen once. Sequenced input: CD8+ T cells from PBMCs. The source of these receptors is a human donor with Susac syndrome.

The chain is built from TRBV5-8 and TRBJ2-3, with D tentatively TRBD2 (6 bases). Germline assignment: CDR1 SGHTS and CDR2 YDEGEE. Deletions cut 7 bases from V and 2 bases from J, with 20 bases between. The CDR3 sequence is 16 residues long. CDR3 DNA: TGTGCCAGCCGCCTAATCCTAGCGCCGAACACAGATACGCAGTATTTT. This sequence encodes CASRLILAPNTDTQYF.

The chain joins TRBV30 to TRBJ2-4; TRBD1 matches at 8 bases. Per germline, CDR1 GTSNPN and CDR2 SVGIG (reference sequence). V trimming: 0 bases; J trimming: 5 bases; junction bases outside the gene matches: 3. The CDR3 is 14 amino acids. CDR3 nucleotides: TGTGCCTGGAGTGTTGGACAGGGACAAAACATTCAGTACTTC. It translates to CAWSVGQGQNIQYF.

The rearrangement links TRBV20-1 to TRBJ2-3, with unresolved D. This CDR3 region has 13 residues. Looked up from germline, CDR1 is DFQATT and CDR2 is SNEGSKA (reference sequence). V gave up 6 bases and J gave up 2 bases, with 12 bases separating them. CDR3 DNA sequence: TGCAGTGCCACAGTGCTATTCACAGATACGCAGTATTTT. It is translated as CSATVLFTDTQYF.

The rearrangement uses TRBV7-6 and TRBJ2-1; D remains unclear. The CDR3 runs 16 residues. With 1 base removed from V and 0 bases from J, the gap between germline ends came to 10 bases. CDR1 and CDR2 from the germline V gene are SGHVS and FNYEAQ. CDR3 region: CASSLGRHFSYNEQFF. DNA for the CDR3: TGTGCCAGCAGCTTAGGGCGGCATTTCTCCTACAATGAGCAGTTCTTC.

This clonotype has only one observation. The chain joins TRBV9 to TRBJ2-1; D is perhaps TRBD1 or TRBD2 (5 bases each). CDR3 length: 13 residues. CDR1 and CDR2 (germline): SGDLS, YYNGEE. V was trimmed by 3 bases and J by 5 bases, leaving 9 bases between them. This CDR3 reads CASSGGPNNEQFF. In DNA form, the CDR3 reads TGTGCCAGCAGCGGGGGACCCAACAATGAGCAGTTCTTC. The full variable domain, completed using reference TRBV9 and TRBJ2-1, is DSGVTQTPKHLITATGQRVTLRCSPRSGDLSVYWYQQSLDQGLQFLIQYYNGEERAKGNILERFSAQQFPDLHSELNLSSLELGDSALYFCASSGGPNNEQFFGPGTRLTVL.

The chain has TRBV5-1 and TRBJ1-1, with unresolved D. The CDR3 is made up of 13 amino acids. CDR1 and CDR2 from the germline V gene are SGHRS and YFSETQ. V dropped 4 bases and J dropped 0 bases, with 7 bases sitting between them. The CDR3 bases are TGCGCCAGCAGCCTCGTCATGAACACTGAAGCTTTCTTT. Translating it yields CASSLVMNTEAFF.

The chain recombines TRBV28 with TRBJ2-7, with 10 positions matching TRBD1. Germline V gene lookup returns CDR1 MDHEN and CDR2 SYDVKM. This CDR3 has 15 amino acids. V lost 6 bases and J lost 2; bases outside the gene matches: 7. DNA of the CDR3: TGTGCCAGCAGGCCCGGGACAGGGGTCGCCTACGAGCAGTACTTC. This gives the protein CASRPGTGVAYEQYF.

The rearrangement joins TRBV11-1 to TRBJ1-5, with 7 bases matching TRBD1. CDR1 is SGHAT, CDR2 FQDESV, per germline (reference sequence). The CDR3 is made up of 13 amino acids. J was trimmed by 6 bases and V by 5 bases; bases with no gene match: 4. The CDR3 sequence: CASSINRGQPQHF. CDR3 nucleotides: TGTGCCAGCAGCATAAACAGGGGTCAGCCCCAGCATTTT.

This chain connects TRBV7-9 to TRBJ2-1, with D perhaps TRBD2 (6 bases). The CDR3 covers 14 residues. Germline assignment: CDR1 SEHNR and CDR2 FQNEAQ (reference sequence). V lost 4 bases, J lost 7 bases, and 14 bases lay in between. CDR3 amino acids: CASSYLGLANEQFF. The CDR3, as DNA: TGTGCCAGCAGCTATCTGGGACTGGCAAATGAGCAGTTCTTC.

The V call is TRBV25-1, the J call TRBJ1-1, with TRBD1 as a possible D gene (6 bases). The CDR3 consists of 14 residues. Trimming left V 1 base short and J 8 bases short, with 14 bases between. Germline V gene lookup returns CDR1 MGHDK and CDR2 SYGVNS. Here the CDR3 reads CASSELFGGEEAFF. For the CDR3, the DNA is TGTGCCAGCAGTGAATTATTCGGGGGCGAAGAAGCTTTCTTT.

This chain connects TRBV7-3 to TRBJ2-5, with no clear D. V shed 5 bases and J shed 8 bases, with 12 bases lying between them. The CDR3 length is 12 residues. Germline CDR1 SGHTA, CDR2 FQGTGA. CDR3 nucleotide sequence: TGTGCCAGCAGCCGCATCGGATCCACCCAGTACTTC. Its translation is CASSRIGSTQYF.

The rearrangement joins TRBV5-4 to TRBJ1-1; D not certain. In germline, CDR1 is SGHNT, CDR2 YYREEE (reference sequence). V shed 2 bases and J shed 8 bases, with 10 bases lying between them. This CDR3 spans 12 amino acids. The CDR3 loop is CASSLDTSEAFF. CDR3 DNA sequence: TGTGCCAGCAGCTTAGACACCTCCGAAGCTTTCTTT.

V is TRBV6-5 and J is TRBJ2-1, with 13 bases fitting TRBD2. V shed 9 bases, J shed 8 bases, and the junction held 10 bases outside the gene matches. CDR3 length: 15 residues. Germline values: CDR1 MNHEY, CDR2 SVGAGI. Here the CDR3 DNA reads TGTGCCAGTAAGATACTAGCGGGAGGGCCCGATGAGCAGTTCTTC. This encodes CASKILAGGPDEQFF.

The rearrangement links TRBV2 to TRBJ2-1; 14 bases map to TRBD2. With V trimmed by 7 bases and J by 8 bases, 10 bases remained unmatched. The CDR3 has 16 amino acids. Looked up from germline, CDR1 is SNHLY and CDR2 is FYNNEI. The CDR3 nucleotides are TGTGCCAGCAAAGGGGGACTAGCGGGAGCATCGGATGAGCAGTTCTTC. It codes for CASKGGLAGASDEQFF.

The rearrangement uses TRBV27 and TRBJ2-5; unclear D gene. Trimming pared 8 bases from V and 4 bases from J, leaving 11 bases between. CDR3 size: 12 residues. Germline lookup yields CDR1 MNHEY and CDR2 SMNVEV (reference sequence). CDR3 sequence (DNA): TGTGCCAGCGGTCCAATCGGAGAGACCCAGTACTTC. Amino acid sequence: CASGPIGETQYF.

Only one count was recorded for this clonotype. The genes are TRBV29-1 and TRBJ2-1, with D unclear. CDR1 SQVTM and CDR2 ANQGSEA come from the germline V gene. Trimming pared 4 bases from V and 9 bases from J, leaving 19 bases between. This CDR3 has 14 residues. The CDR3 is CSVAGRQEQGEQFF. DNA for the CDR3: TGCAGCGTTGCTGGACGGCAGGAACAAGGTGAGCAGTTCTTC.

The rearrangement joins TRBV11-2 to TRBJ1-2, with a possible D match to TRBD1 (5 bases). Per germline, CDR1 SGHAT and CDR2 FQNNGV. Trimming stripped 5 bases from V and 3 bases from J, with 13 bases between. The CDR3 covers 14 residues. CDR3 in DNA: TGTGCCAGCAGCCGATTCGACAGACACTATGGCTACACCTTC. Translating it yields CASSRFDRHYGYTF. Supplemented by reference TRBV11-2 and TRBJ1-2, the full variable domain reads EAGVAQSPRYKIIEKRQSVAFWCNPISGHATLYWYQQILGQGPKLLIQFQNNGVVDDSQLPKDRFSAERLKGVDSTLKIQPAKLEDSAVYLCASSRFDRHYGYTFGSGTRLTVV.

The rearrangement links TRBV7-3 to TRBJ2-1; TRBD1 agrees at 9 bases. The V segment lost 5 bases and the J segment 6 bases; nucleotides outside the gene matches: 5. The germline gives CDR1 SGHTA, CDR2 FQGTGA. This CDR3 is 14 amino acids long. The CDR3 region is CASSPGQGFNEQFF. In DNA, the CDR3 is TGTGCCAGCAGCCCGGGACAGGGATTCAATGAGCAGTTCTTC.

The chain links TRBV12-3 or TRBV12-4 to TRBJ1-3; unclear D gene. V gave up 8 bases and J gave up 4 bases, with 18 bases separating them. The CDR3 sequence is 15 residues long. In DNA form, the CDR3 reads TGTGCCAGCCGTCAGTGGTCCGTCCTGGGAAACACCATATATTTT. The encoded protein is CASRQWSVLGNTIYF.

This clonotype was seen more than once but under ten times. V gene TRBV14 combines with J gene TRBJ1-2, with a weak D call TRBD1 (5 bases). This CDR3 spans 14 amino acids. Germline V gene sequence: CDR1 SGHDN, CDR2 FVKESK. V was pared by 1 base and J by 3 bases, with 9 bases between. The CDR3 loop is CASSQAGTYYGYTF. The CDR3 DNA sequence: TGTGCCAGCAGCCAAGCCGGGACGTACTATGGCTACACCTTC.

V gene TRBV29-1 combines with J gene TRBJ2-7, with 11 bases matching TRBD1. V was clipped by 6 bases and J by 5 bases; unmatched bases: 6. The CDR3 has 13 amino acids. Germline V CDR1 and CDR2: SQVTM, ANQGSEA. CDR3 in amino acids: CSVPGQGVHEQYF. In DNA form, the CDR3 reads TGCAGCGTACCGGGACAGGGGGTCCACGAGCAGTACTTC.

The CDR3 sequence is CASSQSGLNEQYF. CDR3 coding DNA: TGCGCCAGCAGCCAATCAGGGTTAAACGAGCAGTACTTC. The V gene is TRBV4-1, the J gene TRBJ2-7; possibly TRBD1 for D (5 bases). The CDR3 is 13 amino acids. Trimming stripped 2 bases from V and 5 bases from J, with 10 bases between. Germline V gene data show CDR1 as MGHRA and CDR2 as YSYEKL.

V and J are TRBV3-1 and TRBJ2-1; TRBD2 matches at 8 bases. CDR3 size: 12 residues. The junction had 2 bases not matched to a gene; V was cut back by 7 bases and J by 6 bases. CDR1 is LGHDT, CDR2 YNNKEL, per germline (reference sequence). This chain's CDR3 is CASMGLVNEQFF. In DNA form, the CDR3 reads TGTGCCAGCATGGGACTAGTCAATGAGCAGTTCTTC.

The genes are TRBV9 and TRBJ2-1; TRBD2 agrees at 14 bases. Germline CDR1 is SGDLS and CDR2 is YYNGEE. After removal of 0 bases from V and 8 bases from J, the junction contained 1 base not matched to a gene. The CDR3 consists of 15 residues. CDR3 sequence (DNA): TGTGCCAGCAGCGTAGAGGGACTAGCGGGAGATGAGCAGTTCTTC. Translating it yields CASSVEGLAGDEQFF.

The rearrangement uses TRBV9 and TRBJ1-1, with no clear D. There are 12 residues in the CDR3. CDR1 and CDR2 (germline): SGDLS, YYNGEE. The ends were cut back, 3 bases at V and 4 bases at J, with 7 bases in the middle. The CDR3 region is CASSGVVTEAFF. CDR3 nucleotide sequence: TGTGCCAGCAGCGGGGTTGTCACTGAAGCTTTCTTT.